This TCR beta chain is drawn from a study of siplizumab effects on memory and regulatory T cells. Findings and caveats of the study: There was no confirmation of the suppressive function of proliferating Tregs from siplizumab cultures. Naive T cells were seemingly more diverse than memory cells, and major contributions to the alloresponse seemed to be made by them. Naive or memory phenotype assignment was not possible for roughly 75-95% of proliferating CD4+ or CD8+ clones.

The sample holds one count of this clone. Its antigen is currently unknown. Sequencing used immunoSEQ multiplex PCR; TCRdb keeps in-frame clones, though not all of them. This table has 100,000 to 110,000 clones, about 95% appearing once. Germline CDR1 MNHEY, CDR2 SMNVEV (reference sequence). This CDR3 region has 15 residues. The junction had 12 bases not matched to a gene; V was cut back by 4 bases and J by 9 bases. The genes are TRBV27 and TRBJ2-3, with 8 bases identical to TRBD2. Sequencing was performed on non-Treg CD4+ T cells sorted from blood. The TCR sequence derives from a human donor in good health. The CDR3 protein is CASSYTSGSGGTQYF. The CDR3 bases are TGTGCCAGCAGTTATACAAGCGGGAGCGGGGGCACGCAGTATTTT.